This T cell receptor beta chain was identified during a study of shared clonotypes between healthy human individuals. The study, taken as a whole, reports: Among the subsets, naive ones generally showed larger estimated richness than memory ones.

Germline V CDR1 and CDR2: SGHRS, YFSETQ. The length of the CDR3 is 13 residues. Trimming at V came to 2 bases and at J to 2 bases, leaving 1 base not matched to a gene. A word on this clone: Its matching antigen is unknown.

Genomic DNA belonging to each subset was distributed in equal measure over several immunoSEQ plates. The protocol was immunoSEQ multiplex PCR, while the TCRdb copy is restricted to in-frame clones and leaves out a portion. The repertoire holds about 680,000 clones, with roughly 73% as singletons. J is TRBJ2-7 and V is TRBV5-1, with 7 bases lining up with TRBD1. Source material: memory CD4+ T cells sorted from blood. Subset denoted: CD45RA-negative fraction. The TCR sequence derives from a woman younger than 45 in good health. CDR3 bases: TGCGCCAGCAGCTTAACAGGGGCCTACGAGCAGTACTTC. It yields the protein CASSLTGAYEQYF.